This T cell receptor beta chain was sequenced in a study of CD8 T cells in Susac syndrome. Study results and caveats: In its TCR sequencing and HLA analysis, the study acknowledged that the number of individuals was relatively small.

The CDR3 loop spans 13 amino acids. Germline CDR1 is LNHDA and CDR2 is SQIVND (reference sequence). Trimming cost V 5 bases and J 4 bases, with 12 bases left between them. In the case of this clonotype: Its specificity is not known.

RNA in amounts of roughly 0.5 to 1 ug was reverse transcribed with random hexamers. Coverage of TCR beta CDR3 amplification by immunoSEQ multiplex PCR extended to 54 Vbeta and 13 Jbeta. From the immunoSEQ multiplex PCR reads, TCRdb called clonotypes with MiXCR, one entry per CDR3 protein. The sample contains approximately 120,000 distinct CDR3 sequences, 80% to 95% of which appear only once. The TCR comes from a human donor with multiple sclerosis. Sequences were obtained from CD8+ T cells from PBMCs. The rearrangement links TRBV19 to TRBJ2-7, with TRBD2 as a possible D gene (5 bases). CDR3 nucleotide sequence: TGTGCCAGTAGTCCCGGTCCGGGGTACGAGCAGTACGTC. Encoded protein: CASSPGPGYEQYV.